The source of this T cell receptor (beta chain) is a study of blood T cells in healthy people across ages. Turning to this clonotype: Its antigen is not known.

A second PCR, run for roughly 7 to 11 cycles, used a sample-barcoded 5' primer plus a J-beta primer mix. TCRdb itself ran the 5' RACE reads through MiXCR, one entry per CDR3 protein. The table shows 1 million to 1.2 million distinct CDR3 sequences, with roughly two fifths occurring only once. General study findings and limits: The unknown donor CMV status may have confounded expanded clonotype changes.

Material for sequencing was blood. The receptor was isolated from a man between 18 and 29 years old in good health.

CDR3 coding DNA: TGCAGTGCCGGGGGGGCCCGGCGAAACACTGAAGCTTTCTTT. Protein sequence: CSAGGARRNTEAFF. The chain recombines TRBV20-1 with TRBJ1-1; possible D gene TRBD1, 6 bases. This CDR3 comprises 14 residues. Trimming cost V 6 bases and J 2 bases, with 16 bases left between them. Germline lookup yields CDR1 DFQATT and CDR2 SNEGSKA (reference sequence).